The next 6 T cell receptor beta chains were all read from a single sample in a study of post-analysis software for immune sequencing data. Every TCR beta cDNA library bore unique molecular identifiers. TCRdb called the PCR reads again in MiXCR, with one record for every CDR3 protein. The sample carries hundreds of thousands of distinct CDR3 sequences, under 55% recorded once. Study-wide points: A handful of TRBV segments were significantly more frequent in patients than in controls. TRBV5-6, TRBV5-1 and TRBV20-1 were among these segments.

These TCRs' antigens remain unknown. Sequenced material: blood. Every receptor here comes from a girl under 18 with multiple sclerosis.

This clonotype was seen just once. The gene calls are TRBV5-1 and TRBJ2-3; 10 bases fit TRBD1. Germline V CDR1 and CDR2: SGHRS, YFSETQ. The CDR3 has 17 amino acids. V lost 0 bases and J lost 1; bases outside the gene matches: 5. CDR3 loop: CASSLAGGTGGTDTQYF. DNA of the CDR3: TGCGCCAGCAGCTTGGCGGGAGGGACAGGGGGCACAGATACGCAGTATTTT.

The chain employs TRBV29-1 and TRBJ2-5; D gene unclear. This CDR3 is 12 amino acids long. V was pared by 8 bases and J by 5 bases, with 15 bases between. Germline values: CDR1 SQVTM, CDR2 ANQGSEA. The CDR3 loop reads CSTEEQVETQYF. DNA of the CDR3: TGCAGCACTGAGGAGCAGGTGGAGACCCAGTACTTC.

The V gene is TRBV27, the J gene TRBJ1-5; 10 bases map to TRBD1. The length of the CDR3 is 14 residues. The V gene end was trimmed by 4 bases and the J gene end by 6 bases; junction bases not matched to a gene: 3. CDR1 MNHEY and CDR2 SMNVEV come from the germline V gene (reference sequence). CDR3 protein: CASSSGQGGQPQHF. The CDR3, as DNA: TGTGCCAGCAGTTCCGGACAGGGGGGTCAGCCCCAGCATTTT.

The J gene is TRBJ2-4, the V gene TRBV29-1, with a tentative D call TRBD1 (6 bases). The J call could be wrong; TRBJ2-5 is a better fit for the DNA end. This CDR3 is 13 amino acids long. From germline, CDR1 is SQVTM and CDR2 ANQGSEA. The CDR3 DNA reads as TGCAGCGTTGAGCAGGGGATTCAAGAGACCCAGTACTTC. Protein sequence: CSVEQGIQETQYF.

V and J are TRBV12-3 or TRBV12-4 and TRBJ2-1; no reliable D call. The CDR3 loop spans 14 amino acids. V was pared by 4 bases and J by 7 bases, with 14 bases between. The CDR3 sequence: CASSYRTVLNEQFF. The CDR3 bases are TGTGCCAGCAGTTACCGGACGGTACTGAATGAGCAGTTCTTC.

The chain joins TRBV29-1 to TRBJ2-3; D possibly corresponds to TRBD2 (5 bases). Germline assignment: CDR1 SQVTM and CDR2 ANQGSEA. The CDR3 is made up of 14 amino acids. V lost 7 bases and J 2 bases, leaving 16 bases between the germline ends. The CDR3 DNA reads as TGCAGCGCTGGGGAGCGGCTGATCACAGATACGCAGTATTTT. Protein: CSAGERLITDTQYF.